The 28 T cell receptor beta chains presented below share a single source sample, sequenced in a study of cytomegalovirus exposure and HLA in healthy donors. The PCR employed 60 Vbeta primers together with 13 Jbeta primers. The method was immunoSEQ multiplex PCR; TCRdb's version includes in-frame clones alone and lacks a portion of them. The repertoire holds around 150,000 clones, with approximately 85% as singletons. The specimen was PBMCs. These receptors were taken from a man aged 18 to 30 in good health and CMV-seropositive.

The chain employs TRBV7-3 and TRBJ1-2; D possibly corresponds to TRBD1 (6 bases). V lost 4 bases and J lost 6, with 12 bases in between. Germline-derived CDR1 and CDR2 are SGHTA and FQGTGA. The CDR3 sequence is 13 residues long. The CDR3 loop reads CASSSGDIHGYTF. Here the CDR3 DNA reads TGTGCCAGCAGCTCTGGGGACATCCATGGCTACACCTTC.

The genes are TRBV6-1 and TRBJ2-5; 7 positions match TRBD1. The germline gives CDR1 MNHNS, CDR2 SASEGT. The CDR3 has 13 residues. Trimming at V came to 9 bases and at J to 3 bases, leaving 7 bases not matched to a gene. The CDR3 nucleotides are TGTGCCAGTTCTCGGACAGGAAAAGAGACCCAGTACTTC. This sequence encodes CASSRTGKETQYF.

The rearrangement uses TRBV19 and TRBJ2-2; TRBD1 might be the D (5 bases). V was trimmed by 3 bases and J by 1 base, leaving 9 bases between them. The germline gives CDR1 LNHDA, CDR2 SQIVND (reference sequence). This CDR3 region has 15 residues. The CDR3 sequence: CASSIAQGNTGELFF. The CDR3 nucleotides are TGTGCCAGTAGTATTGCGCAGGGGAACACCGGGGAGCTGTTTTTT. The full variable domain, with the rest looked up from reference TRBV19 and TRBJ2-2, is DGGITQSPKYLFRKEGQNVTLSCEQNLNHDAMYWYRQDPGQGLRLIYYSQIVNDFQKGDIAEGYSVSREKKESFPLTVTSAQKNPTAFYLCASSIAQGNTGELFFGEGSRLTVL.

The sample holds a few counts of this clone. This chain connects TRBV9 to TRBJ2-3; D gene uncertain. The CDR3 is 14 amino acids. The V gene lost 1 base and the J gene lost 5 bases, with 11 bases spanning the gap. Germline CDR1 and CDR2: SGDLS and YYNGEE. CDR3 DNA: TGTGCCAGCAGCGTAATAGAATTACGAGATACGCAGTATTTT. Its protein is CASSVIELRDTQYF.

V gene TRBV4-3 combines with J gene TRBJ2-1; 8 nucleotides align to TRBD1. The length of the CDR3 is 14 residues. Per germline, CDR1 LGHNA and CDR2 YSLEER. V trimming: 0 bases; J trimming: 10 bases; junction bases outside the gene matches: 5. CDR3 sequence: CASSQEDRAREQFF. CDR3 DNA sequence: TGCGCCAGCAGCCAAGAGGACAGGGCGAGAGAGCAGTTCTTC.

The CDR3 DNA reads TGTGCCAGCAGTGGCCCGGGACAGAGGGGCTACGAGCAGTACTTC. It codes for CASSGPGQRGYEQYF. The chain is built from TRBV6-1 and TRBJ2-7, with TRBD1 identical over 7 bases. This CDR3 has 15 amino acids. Germline CDR1 is MNHNS and CDR2 is SASEGT. With V trimmed by 4 bases and J by 3 bases, 9 bases remained unmatched.

The J gene is TRBJ2-2, the V gene TRBV6-6, with 7 nucleotides matching TRBD1. Germline loops: CDR1 MNHNY, CDR2 SVGAGI (reference sequence). The V segment lost 6 bases and the J segment 7 bases; nucleotides outside the gene matches: 8. The CDR3 totals 14 residues. CDR3 residues: CASRSTGVSGELFF. CDR3 bases: TGTGCCAGCAGATCAACAGGGGTTAGCGGGGAGCTGTTTTTT.

This clone was picked up one time. The chain links TRBV9 to TRBJ2-5, with unresolved D. Germline CDR1 reads SGDLS; CDR2 reads YYNGEE. Trimming took 0 bases from V and 2 from J, leaving 8 bases between them. This CDR3 is built from 14 residues. CDR3 amino acids: CASSVGGRQETQYF. CDR3 bases: TGTGCCAGCAGCGTAGGTGGCAGACAAGAGACCCAGTACTTC.

The chain uses TRBV7-2 and TRBJ2-3, with 10 bases aligning to TRBD1. V trimming: 7 bases; J trimming: 7 bases; junction bases outside the gene matches: 8. The CDR3 has 14 amino acids. CDR1 SGHTA and CDR2 FQGNSA come from the germline V gene. The CDR3 loop is CASTRDRGKNTQYF. In nucleotides, the CDR3 is TGTGCCAGCACCCGGGACAGGGGAAAAAATACGCAGTATTTT.

The chain combines TRBV4-3 with TRBJ1-4, with 8 bases identical to TRBD1. Trimming at V came to 0 bases and at J to 0 bases, leaving 6 bases not matched to a gene. The CDR3 is 18 residues long. Per the germline V gene, CDR1 is LGHNA and CDR2 is YSLEER. DNA of the CDR3: TGCGCCAGCAGCCAAGATCTTACAGGGGGACCAACTAATGAAAAACTGTTTTTT. Amino acids: CASSQDLTGGPTNEKLFF.

The chain combines TRBV2 with TRBJ2-7; 8 nucleotides match TRBD2. Trimming took 2 bases from V and 1 from J; bases not matched to a gene: 7. Germline V gene sequence: CDR1 SNHLY, CDR2 FYNNEI. CDR3 size: 16 residues. CDR3: CASSENLASGSYEQYF. DNA of the CDR3: TGTGCCAGCAGTGAAAATTTGGCTAGCGGGTCCTACGAGCAGTACTTC.

The chain joins TRBV7-3 to TRBJ2-1; 9 nucleotides align to TRBD2. The length of the CDR3 is 16 residues. Per the germline V gene, CDR1 is SGHTA and CDR2 is FQGTGA. Losses at the gene ends were 0 bases for V and 5 bases for J; bases not matched to a gene: 5. The CDR3 is CASSLTRRGGDNEQFF. CDR3 sequence (DNA): TGTGCCAGCAGCTTAACGAGGCGGGGGGGCGACAATGAGCAGTTCTTC.

This clone came up a few times. This chain connects TRBV9 to TRBJ1-1, with D possibly matching TRBD1 (5 bases). The CDR3 is made up of 13 amino acids. Per germline, CDR1 SGDLS and CDR2 YYNGEE. Trimming took 0 bases from V and 11 from J, leaving 14 bases between them. CDR3 sequence (DNA): TGTGCCAGCAGCGTAGAGGCGGGCCGGGGGGCTTTCTTT. Residues: CASSVEAGRGAFF.

V is TRBV11-2 and J is TRBJ2-7; the D gene is possibly TRBD2 (6 bases). Germline values: CDR1 SGHAT, CDR2 FQNNGV. V was pared by 2 bases and J by 11 bases, with 13 bases between. CDR3 length: 12 residues. The CDR3 sequence is CASSLSWGVEYF. The CDR3 DNA reads as TGTGCCAGCAGCTTAAGTTGGGGGGTAGAGTACTTC.

The rearrangement uses TRBV29-1 and TRBJ1-1; D may be TRBD1 (5 bases). V gave up 8 bases and J gave up 5 bases, with 18 bases separating them. From germline, CDR1 is SQVTM and CDR2 ANQGSEA. The CDR3 has 13 amino acids. In DNA form, the CDR3 reads TGCAGCACCCTGGGGGGTGGGGGGACTGAAGCTTTCTTT. This translates into CSTLGGGGTEAFF.

This clone was picked up a small number of times. The chain employs TRBV5-6 and TRBJ1-1, with unresolved D. Looked up from germline, CDR1 is SGHDT and CDR2 is YYEEEE. V was cut by 0 bases and J by 0 bases, with 3 bases left in between. The CDR3 spans 13 residues. CDR3 DNA: TGTGCCAGCAGCTTGGCCGTGAACACTGAAGCTTTCTTT. Translated: CASSLAVNTEAFF.

This chain links TRBV2 with TRBJ2-1; 7 bases align to TRBD2. V gave up 7 bases and J gave up 8 bases; unmatched junction bases: 5. The CDR3 runs to 12 residues. The germline V gene has CDR1 SNHLY and CDR2 FYNNEI. For the CDR3, the DNA is TGTGCCAGCAAGTCCAGCGGGGATGAGCAGTTCTTC. It specifies CASKSSGDEQFF.

This clone appeared once. This chain links TRBV7-2 with TRBJ2-7, with TRBD2 identical over 7 bases. V trimming: 1 base; J trimming: 3 bases; junction bases outside the gene matches: 6. The CDR3 totals 15 residues. CDR1 and CDR2 from the germline V gene are SGHTA and FQGNSA. The CDR3 sequence: CASSLGAGKDYEQYF. The DNA of the CDR3 is TGTGCCAGCAGCTTAGGAGCGGGAAAAGACTACGAGCAGTACTTC.

As concerns this clone: The sample has other DNA sequences that encode this CDR3 too. The chain combines TRBV7-9 with TRBJ1-1, with D perhaps TRBD1 (5 bases). This CDR3 is built from 14 residues. CDR1 and CDR2 (germline): SEHNR, FQNEAQ (reference sequence). Between the trimmed V and J ends, which lost 4 bases and 1 base, there was a span of 10 bases. The DNA for the CDR3 is TGTGCCAGCAGCTCGACCGGGGGGAACACTGAAGCTTTCTTT. The encoded protein is CASSSTGGNTEAFF.

CDR3 amino acids: CASSPPPGGRFSYEQYF. CDR3 nucleotides: TGTGCCAGTAGTCCCCCCCCCGGCGGGAGGTTTTCCTACGAGCAGTACTTC. The chain links TRBV19 to TRBJ2-7; 8 bases are a match to TRBD2. Germline V gene sequence: CDR1 LNHDA, CDR2 SQIVND (reference sequence). After removal of 5 bases from V and 1 base from J, the junction contained 13 bases not matched to a gene. This CDR3 is 17 amino acids long.

CDR3 protein: CASAVGGASEAFF. In nucleotides, the CDR3 is TGTGCCAGTGCCGTCGGGGGGGCCTCTGAAGCTTTCTTT. This chain links TRBV19 with TRBJ1-1, with D perhaps TRBD1 (6 bases). The CDR3 is made up of 13 amino acids. Germline assignment: CDR1 LNHDA and CDR2 SQIVND (reference sequence). Trimming cost V 8 bases and J 6 bases, with 16 bases left between them.

The rearrangement links TRBV7-3 to TRBJ1-1, with D perhaps matching TRBD1 (6 bases). Germline values: CDR1 SGHTA, CDR2 FQGTGA. Deletions cut 6 bases from V and 1 base from J, with 12 bases between. This CDR3 contains 14 residues. The CDR3 protein is CASRAGTPNTEAFF. In DNA form, the CDR3 reads TGTGCCAGCAGAGCCGGGACACCGAACACTGAAGCTTTCTTT.

The V and J genes are TRBV30 and TRBJ2-7; D unresolved. Germline CDR1 reads GTSNPN; CDR2 reads SVGIG (reference sequence). The CDR3 spans 14 residues. The ends were cut back, 0 bases at V and 1 base at J, with 10 bases in the middle. The CDR3 loop reads CAWSVLSFSYEQYF. The CDR3 DNA reads TGTGCCTGGAGTGTTTTGTCTTTTTCCTACGAGCAGTACTTC.

V usage is TRBV7-8 and J usage is TRBJ1-2, with D unresolved. The ends were cut back, 1 base at V and 8 bases at J, with 14 bases in the middle. CDR3 length equals 14 residues. The germline CDR1 and CDR2 sequences are SGHVS and FQNEAQ. The DNA of the CDR3 is TGTGCCAGCAGCTTAGTTAGAGGAAGGCAGGGCTACACCTTC. It yields the protein CASSLVRGRQGYTF.

The rearrangement joins TRBV11-2 to TRBJ2-5, with D perhaps matching TRBD2 (5 bases). V was clipped by 1 base and J by 2 bases, with 11 bases between them. The length of the CDR3 is 15 residues. Germline V gives CDR1 SGHAT, CDR2 FQNNGV. CDR3 in amino acids: CASSLVFGKQETQYF. CDR3 bases: TGTGCCAGCAGCTTAGTATTCGGGAAACAAGAGACCCAGTACTTC.

Only one count was recorded for this clone. The rearrangement uses TRBV10-2 and TRBJ2-1, with 9 bases aligning to TRBD2. This CDR3 spans 14 amino acids. The V gene end was trimmed by 5 bases and the J gene end by 9 bases; junction bases not matched to a gene: 8. Germline values: CDR1 WSHSY, CDR2 SAAADI. CDR3 in amino acids: CASSLAGGNLEQFF. CDR3 sequence (DNA): TGCGCCAGCAGTCTCGCGGGGGGGAATCTTGAGCAGTTCTTC.

This sequence joins TRBV29-1 and TRBJ1-1; no firm D call. Trimming took off 7 bases at V and 8 bases at J, with 14 bases between the two ends. Germline V lookup: CDR1 SQVTM, CDR2 ANQGSEA. The CDR3 extends over 11 amino acids. CDR3 sequence: CSAIRQFEAFF. The CDR3 DNA reads as TGCAGCGCGATCAGGCAGTTCGAAGCTTTCTTT.

The chain joins TRBV7-2 to TRBJ2-2; no clear D. The CDR3 has 14 residues. V was cut by 5 bases and J by 6 bases, with 13 bases left in between. Germline assignment: CDR1 SGHTA and CDR2 FQGNSA. The CDR3 sequence is CASSLNRLAGELFF. Written as DNA, the CDR3 is TGTGCCAGCAGCCTAAACAGATTGGCCGGGGAGCTGTTTTTT.